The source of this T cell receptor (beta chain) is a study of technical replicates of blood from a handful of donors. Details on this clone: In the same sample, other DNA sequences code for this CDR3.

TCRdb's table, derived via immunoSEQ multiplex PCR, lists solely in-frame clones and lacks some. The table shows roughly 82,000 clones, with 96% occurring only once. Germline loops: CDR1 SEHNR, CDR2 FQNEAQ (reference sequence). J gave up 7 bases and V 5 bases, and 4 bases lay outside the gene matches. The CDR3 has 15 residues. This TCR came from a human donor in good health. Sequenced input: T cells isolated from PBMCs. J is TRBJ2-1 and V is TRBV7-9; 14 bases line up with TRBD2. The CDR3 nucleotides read TGTGCCAGCAGCCCGGGACTAGCGGGAGTAAATGAGCAGTTCTTC. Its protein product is CASSPGLAGVNEQFF.